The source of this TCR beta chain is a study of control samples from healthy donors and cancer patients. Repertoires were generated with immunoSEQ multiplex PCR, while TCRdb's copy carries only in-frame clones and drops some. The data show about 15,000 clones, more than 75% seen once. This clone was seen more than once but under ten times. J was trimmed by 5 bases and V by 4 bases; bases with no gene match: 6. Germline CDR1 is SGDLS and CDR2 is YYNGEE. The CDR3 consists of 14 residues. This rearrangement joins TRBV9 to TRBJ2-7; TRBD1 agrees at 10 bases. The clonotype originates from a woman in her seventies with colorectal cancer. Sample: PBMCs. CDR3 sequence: CASSPGQGNNEQYF. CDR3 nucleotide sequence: TGTGCCAGCAGCCCGGGACAGGGGAACAACGAGCAGTACTTC. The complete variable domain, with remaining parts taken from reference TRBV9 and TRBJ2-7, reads DSGVTQTPKHLITATGQRVTLRCSPRSGDLSVYWYQQSLDQGLQFLIQYYNGEERAKGNILERFSAQQFPDLHSELNLSSLELGDSALYFCASSPGQGNNEQYFGPGTRLTVT.